The next 22 T cell receptor beta chains were all read from a single sample in a study of shared T cell receptors in the human thymus. The assay was immunoSEQ multiplex PCR, and TCRdb's table has in-frame clones only and misses some. Among approximately 660,000 clones, roughly 90% were seen once, and the ten largest hold 0.0095% to 0.012%. In addition, the sample was reused for a study of human thymus T cells.

The source material was thymocytes. The receptors stem from a boy in the first two years of life with a congenital heart defect.

The chain carries TRBV4-2 and TRBJ2-7; D remains ambiguous. The V gene lost 0 bases and the J gene lost 2 bases, with 8 bases spanning the gap. This CDR3 is 14 amino acids long. CDR1 is LGHNA, CDR2 YNFKEQ, per germline. The CDR3 loop is CASSQDEITYEQYF. DNA for the CDR3: TGTGCCAGCAGCCAAGATGAGATAACCTACGAGCAGTACTTC.

This sequence joins TRBV4-1 and TRBJ1-5, with 9 bases matching TRBD1. The CDR3 contains 16 residues. Trimming cost V 4 bases and J 3 bases; bases outside gene matches: 7. Germline-derived CDR1 and CDR2 are MGHRA and YSYEKL. The CDR3 reads CASSRSGTGNNQPQHF. Written as DNA, the CDR3 is TGCGCCAGCAGCCGGTCCGGGACAGGGAACAATCAGCCCCAGCATTTT.

The gene calls are TRBV27 and TRBJ2-3; 7 bases are a match to TRBD2. The V gene end was trimmed by 3 bases and the J gene end by 1 base; junction bases not matched to a gene: 4. In germline, CDR1 is MNHEY, CDR2 SMNVEV (reference sequence). There are 15 residues in the CDR3. CDR3 sequence (DNA): TGTGCCAGCAGTTTGGGCGGGAGTGGCACAGATACGCAGTATTTT. Amino acids: CASSLGGSGTDTQYF.

This chain joins TRBV4-1 and TRBJ1-5; TRBD1 agrees at 8 bases. With V trimmed by 0 bases and J by 3 bases, 7 bases remained unmatched. From germline, CDR1 is MGHRA and CDR2 YSYEKL. The CDR3 totals 17 residues. CDR3 in amino acids: CASSQDTTGAFNQPQHF. DNA of the CDR3: TGCGCCAGCAGCCAAGACACGACAGGGGCCTTCAATCAGCCCCAGCATTTT.

The genes are TRBV25-1 and TRBJ2-7; perhaps TRBD1 as D (6 bases). The end of the DNA is better explained by TRBJ2-5, so the J call may be wrong. CDR1 MGHDK and CDR2 SYGVNS come from the germline V gene. The CDR3 covers 15 residues. The CDR3 DNA follows: TGTGCCAGCAGTGATGGGGGCGACCACCAAGAGACCCAGTACTTC. Translation: CASSDGGDHQETQYF.

In nucleotides, the CDR3 is TGTGCCAGCAGTTCCGGGACTAGCGGCTACGAGCAGTACTTC. Its translation: CASSSGTSGYEQYF. The rearrangement joins TRBV25-1 to TRBJ2-7; 11 nucleotides agree with TRBD2. CDR3 size: 14 residues. With 5 bases clipped from V and 3 bases from J, the junction kept 3 bases outside the gene matches. Looked up from germline, CDR1 is MGHDK and CDR2 is SYGVNS.

The chain uses TRBV5-6 and TRBJ2-3; TRBD2 matches at 8 bases. This CDR3 comprises 18 residues. Germline V gene lookup returns CDR1 SGHDT and CDR2 YYEEEE. V gave up 4 bases and J gave up 8 bases; unmatched junction bases: 21. The CDR3 bases are TGTGCCAGCAGCCTCAAGTTCCCTAGCGGGCCCGCCGGGGGTACGCAGTATTTT. It is translated as CASSLKFPSGPAGGTQYF. The complete variable domain, with remaining parts taken from reference TRBV5-6 and TRBJ2-3, reads DAGVTQSPTHLIKTRGQQVTLRCSPKSGHDTVSWYQQALGQGPQFIFQYYEEEERQRGNFPDRFSGHQFPNYSSELNVNALLLGDSALYLCASSLKFPSGPAGGTQYFGPGTRLTVL.

V gene TRBV27 combines with J gene TRBJ2-7, with D possibly matching TRBD1 (5 bases). V was cut by 3 bases and J by 3 bases, with 9 bases left in between. Germline assignment: CDR1 MNHEY and CDR2 SMNVEV (reference sequence). This CDR3 has 13 residues. The DNA for the CDR3 is TGTGCCAGCAGTTTCTGGCAGGGCTACGAGCAGTACTTC. Its translation is CASSFWQGYEQYF.

The rearrangement joins TRBV5-1 to TRBJ2-7; 7 bases line up with TRBD2. V lost 5 bases to trimming and J lost 4 bases; unmatched junction nucleotides: 12. Germline V gene data show CDR1 as SGHRS and CDR2 as YFSETQ. This CDR3 is 15 amino acids long. The CDR3 DNA is TGCGCCAGCAGGGGATGGCGGGAGTTAGGTTACGAGCAGTACTTC. Amino acid sequence: CASRGWRELGYEQYF.

This chain joins TRBV10-2 and TRBJ2-7, with 10 nucleotides matching TRBD1. Germline V gene data show CDR1 as WSHSY and CDR2 as SAAADI. This CDR3 has 16 amino acids. With 0 bases clipped from V and 5 bases from J, the junction kept 7 bases outside the gene matches. The CDR3 nucleotides are TGCGCCAGCAGTGAGTCAGGTTGGGACAGGGGTGACGAGCAGTACTTC. It codes for CASSESGWDRGDEQYF.

The chain recombines TRBV9 with TRBJ1-6, with 8 nucleotides matching TRBD1. The CDR3 length is 18 residues. The V and J ends lost 0 bases and 6 bases, in that order; junction bases with no gene match: 11. Germline V gene lookup returns CDR1 SGDLS and CDR2 YYNGEE. The CDR3 loop is CASSVGPGRGLLNSPLHF. The CDR3 DNA is TGTGCCAGCAGCGTAGGCCCCGGCAGGGGGCTTCTTAATTCACCCCTCCACTTT.

The chain carries TRBV5-5 and TRBJ2-1; 8 nucleotides agree with TRBD2. CDR3 size: 14 residues. The V gene end was trimmed by 4 bases and the J gene end by 2 bases; junction bases not matched to a gene: 2. The germline V gene encodes CDR1 SGHKS and CDR2 YYEKEE (reference sequence). CDR3: CASSRGGTYNEQFF. The CDR3 DNA reads TGTGCCAGCAGCCGGGGGGGCACCTACAATGAGCAGTTCTTC.

The gene calls are TRBV7-9 and TRBJ2-1; 9 bases are shared with TRBD1. V dropped 3 bases and J dropped 5; count of bases not matched to a gene: 2. The CDR3 consists of 14 residues. Germline V gene sequence: CDR1 SEHNR, CDR2 FQNEAQ (reference sequence). Here the CDR3 DNA reads TGTGCCAGCAGCTTGCGGGACAGGGACAATGAGCAGTTCTTC. Its protein is CASSLRDRDNEQFF.

This clone was detected once. V and J are TRBV4-1 and TRBJ2-4; possibly TRBD2 for D (5 bases). The CDR3 has 18 amino acids. V shed 3 bases and J shed 0 bases, with 18 bases lying between them. CDR1 is MGHRA, CDR2 YSYEKL, per germline. CDR3 loop: CASSQDWRTVRAKNIQYF. The CDR3 DNA reads as TGCGCCAGCAGCCAGGACTGGAGGACCGTAAGAGCCAAAAACATTCAGTACTTC.

The chain joins TRBV4-1 to TRBJ1-3, with D possibly TRBD1 on 6 matching bases. The CDR3 consists of 18 residues. The V gene lost 3 bases and the J gene lost 0 bases, with 18 bases spanning the gap. The V gene's germline CDR1 is MGHRA and CDR2 YSYEKL. The CDR3 DNA reads TGCGCCAGCAGCCACGGACAGAGTGAGACGAGCTCTGGAAACACCATATATTTT. It specifies CASSHGQSETSSGNTIYF.

This clone is a singleton in its sample. The rearrangement uses TRBV25-1 and TRBJ2-5; TRBD2 aligns across 15 bases. Germline V gene lookup returns CDR1 MGHDK and CDR2 SYGVNS. Losses at the gene ends were 0 bases for V and 5 bases for J; bases not matched to a gene: 1. The CDR3 extends over 16 amino acids. CDR3 sequence (DNA): TGTGCCAGCAGTGAATACGGGACTAGCGGGGGGGAGACCCAGTACTTC. Its translation: CASSEYGTSGGETQYF.

The gene calls are TRBV5-6 and TRBJ1-1, with 7 bases lining up with TRBD1. After removal of 4 bases from V and 3 bases from J, the junction contained 12 bases not matched to a gene. In germline, CDR1 is SGHDT, CDR2 YYEEEE. This CDR3 region has 16 residues. The CDR3 loop reads CASSRSTGPRDTEAFF. CDR3 in DNA: TGTGCCAGCAGCCGATCGACAGGGCCGCGGGACACTGAAGCTTTCTTT.

The chain links TRBV9 to TRBJ2-7, with TRBD2 identical over 13 bases. The CDR3 runs 20 residues. V was clipped by 4 bases and J by 2 bases; unmatched bases: 18. CDR1 is SGDLS and CDR2 is YYNGEE in the germline V gene. DNA for the CDR3: TGTGCCAGCAGCCCCAATGCCCAGGGGACTAGCGGGAATGAAACCTACGAGCAGTACTTC. Its translation is CASSPNAQGTSGNETYEQYF.

This chain uses TRBV25-1 with TRBJ2-3; 10 nucleotides align to TRBD2. The CDR3 length is 16 residues. Germline V gene data show CDR1 as MGHDK and CDR2 as SYGVNS. J lost 8 bases, V lost 2 bases, and 10 bases had no gene match. The CDR3 region has the DNA TGTGCCAGCAGTGAAGGAACAGCGGGAGGGATGGCTACGCAGTATTTT. As protein: CASSEGTAGGMATQYF.

About this clone itself: Additional DNA sequences in this sample encode the identical CDR3. The chain joins TRBV19 to TRBJ2-3, with 12 bases fitting TRBD2. Germline CDR1 LNHDA, CDR2 SQIVND (reference sequence). Trimming removed 6 bases from V and 3 bases from J; junction bases left unmatched: 4. The CDR3 sequence is 15 residues long. CDR3 sequence reads: CASSLLAGGTDTQYF. In nucleotides, the CDR3 is TGTGCCAGTAGCCTACTAGCGGGAGGTACAGATACGCAGTATTTT.

This chain's CDR3 is CASSLCGTGERNQPQHF. The CDR3 nucleotides are TGTGCCAGCAGTTTATGTGGGACAGGGGAGCGGAATCAGCCCCAGCATTTT. The V gene is TRBV28, the J gene TRBJ1-5; 10 bases fit TRBD1. The germline V gene has CDR1 MDHEN and CDR2 SYDVKM. The CDR3 loop spans 17 amino acids. Unmatched junction bases numbered 6, after V lost 0 bases and J lost 4 bases.

The J gene is TRBJ2-1, the V gene TRBV7-9; no clear D gene. CDR3 length: 13 amino acids. Germline lookup yields CDR1 SEHNR and CDR2 FQNEAQ (reference sequence). V was trimmed by 8 bases and J by 4 bases, leaving 12 bases between them. This chain's CDR3 is CASGVSNYNEQFF. For the CDR3, the DNA is TGTGCCAGCGGAGTAAGTAATTACAATGAGCAGTTCTTC.